This TCR beta chain was captured by sequencing in a study of CD8+ T cells in alopecia areata. Study information: It was oral tofacitinib, at 5 to 10 mg twice daily, that treated patients received. General study results and limits: Besides other cells, scalp samples also yield sequences of resident alphabeta T cells from normal skin.

Extracted RNA was reverse transcribed, and the resulting cDNA served as sequencing template. This table comes from immunoSEQ multiplex PCR, and its TCRdb copy is limited to in-frame clones, with some not included. The sample lists under 350,000 clones, nearly 60% seen once, with approximately 1.8% in the top ten. There are 14 residues in the CDR3. Germline lookup yields CDR1 SQVTM and CDR2 ANQGSEA. Treatment specified: oral pan-JAK inhibitor, 5-10 mg twice daily. Notes on this clone: Its antigen is not identified.

The material was CD4+ T cells sorted from blood, obtained at week 24, from a patient treated with tofacitinib. The gene calls are TRBV29-1 and TRBJ2-6, with 7 bases lining up with TRBD1. This TCR was recovered from a human donor with alopecia areata. DNA of the CDR3: TGCAGTGCCTCAGGGACAGCCGGGGCCAACGTCCTGACTTTC. Protein sequence: CSASGTAGANVLTF.